This T cell receptor beta chain was sequenced for a study of T cell changes during pregnancy in multiple sclerosis. The CDR3 is made up of 15 amino acids. Losses at the gene ends were 5 bases for V and 1 base for J; bases not matched to a gene: 4. Germline CDR1 reads MNHNY; CDR2 reads SVGAGI (reference sequence). Sequenced by immunoSEQ multiplex PCR; TCRdb stores in-frame clones only, minus some. The data contain approximately 79,000 clones, around 93% of them singletons. The TCR was taken from a female donor in good health, enrolled as a control in a pregnancy study. The specimen comprised peripheral blood, sampled in the second trimester of pregnancy. V usage is TRBV6-6 and J usage is TRBJ1-4; 7 positions match TRBD1. The CDR3 DNA is TGTGCCAGCAGTGGCCGGGACAGAACTAATGAAAAACTGTTTTTT. Protein product: CASSGRDRTNEKLFF.